Shown below are 3 T cell receptor beta chains from a single sample sequenced in a study of OX40 agonist ivuxolimab in advanced cancers. Some clones are missing from TCRdb's copy, which holds only in-frame ones; the method was immunoSEQ multiplex PCR. This table has some 99,000 clones, around 85% appearing once. The input for sequencing was CD4+ or CD8+ T cells sorted from blood, taken in a trial of the OX40 agonist ivuxolimab. These receptors were obtained from an adult with an advanced solid tumor such as melanoma, head and neck, liver or kidney cancer.

The V and J genes are TRBV5-1 and TRBJ1-2; D unclear. CDR1 is SGHRS, CDR2 YFSETQ, per germline. CDR3 size: 15 residues. The V and J ends lost 1 base and 0 bases respectively, with 10 bases between them. CDR3 coding DNA: TGCGCCAGCAGCTTGCTCGTCGCCGCTAACTATGGCTACACCTTC. Amino acids: CASSLLVAANYGYTF.

The rearrangement joins TRBV7-2 to TRBJ2-1; D may correspond to TRBD1 or TRBD2 (5 bases each). The CDR3 has 12 residues. Per the germline V gene, CDR1 is SGHTA and CDR2 is FQGNSA. Trimming left V 2 bases short and J 7 bases short, with 6 bases between. In nucleotides, the CDR3 is TGTGCCAGCAGCTTATGGGGGAATGAGCAGTTCTTC. It yields the protein CASSLWGNEQFF.

The chain couples TRBV2 to TRBJ2-7, with D unclear. The CDR3 is made up of 12 amino acids. The V end was cut by 0 bases, the J end by 10 bases, with 10 bases between. CDR1 SNHLY and CDR2 FYNNEI come from the germline V gene. CDR3 residues: CASSEAPRLQYF. The CDR3 DNA sequence: TGTGCCAGCAGTGAAGCGCCAAGGCTCCAGTACTTC. The full variable domain, in which reference TRBV2 and TRBJ2-7 provide the parts outside the CDR3, is EPEVTQTPSHQVTQMGQEVILRCVPISNHLYFYWYRQILGQKVEFLVSFYNNEISEKSEIFDDQFSVERPDGSNFTLKIRSTKLEDSAMYFCASSEAPRLQYFGPGTRLTVT.